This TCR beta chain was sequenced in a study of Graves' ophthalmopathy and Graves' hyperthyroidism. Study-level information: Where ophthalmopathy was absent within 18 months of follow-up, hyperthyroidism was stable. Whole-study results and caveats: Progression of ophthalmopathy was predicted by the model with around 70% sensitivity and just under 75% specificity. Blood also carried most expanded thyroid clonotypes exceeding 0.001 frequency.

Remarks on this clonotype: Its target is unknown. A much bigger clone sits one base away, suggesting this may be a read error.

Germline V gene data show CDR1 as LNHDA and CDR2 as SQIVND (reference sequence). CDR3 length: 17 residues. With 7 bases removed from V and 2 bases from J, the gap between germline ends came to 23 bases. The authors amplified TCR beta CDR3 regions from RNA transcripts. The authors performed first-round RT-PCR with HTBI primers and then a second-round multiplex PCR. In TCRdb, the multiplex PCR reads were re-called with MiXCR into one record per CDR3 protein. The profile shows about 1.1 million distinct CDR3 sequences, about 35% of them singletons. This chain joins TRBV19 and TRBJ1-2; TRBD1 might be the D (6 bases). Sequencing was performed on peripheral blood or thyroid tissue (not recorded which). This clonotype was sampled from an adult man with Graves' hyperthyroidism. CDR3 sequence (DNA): TGTGCCAGTACCCCTCGGAGAGGGGGATCGGGGAACTATGGCTACACCTTC. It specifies CASTPRRGGSGNYGYTF. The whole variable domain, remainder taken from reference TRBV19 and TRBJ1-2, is DGGITQSPKYLFRKEGQNVTLSCEQNLNHDAMYWYRQDPGQGLRLIYYSQIVNDFQKGDIAEGYSVSREKKESFPLTVTSAQKNPTAFYLCASTPRRGGSGNYGYTFGSGTRLTVV.